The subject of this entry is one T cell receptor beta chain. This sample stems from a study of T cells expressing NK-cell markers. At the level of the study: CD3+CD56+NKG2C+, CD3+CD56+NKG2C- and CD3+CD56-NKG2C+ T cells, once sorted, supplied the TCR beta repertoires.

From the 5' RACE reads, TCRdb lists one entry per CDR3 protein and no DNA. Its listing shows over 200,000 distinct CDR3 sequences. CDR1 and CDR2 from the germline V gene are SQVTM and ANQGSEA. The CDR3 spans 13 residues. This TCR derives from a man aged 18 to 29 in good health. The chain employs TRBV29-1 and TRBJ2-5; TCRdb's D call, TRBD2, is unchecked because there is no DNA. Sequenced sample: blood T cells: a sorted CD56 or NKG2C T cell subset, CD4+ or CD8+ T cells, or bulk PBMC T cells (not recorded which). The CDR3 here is CSGLIAGQETQYF.